This is a list of T cell receptor beta chains from one sample in a study of radiotherapy plus CTLA-4 blockade in lung cancer. The table came from immunoSEQ multiplex PCR; TCRdb's copy has only in-frame clones and leaves some out. Of roughly 85,000 clones listed, roughly 86% were seen once; the top ten hold over 15%. This sample comprised peripheral blood, obtained from a patient treated with radiotherapy plus ipilimumab. The receptor source for this set is a human donor with non-small cell lung cancer that progressed on radiotherapy plus ipilimumab. CDR3s include the opening cysteine and the closing phenylalanine or tryptophan. Clone size appears in some rows only: once, few, many, or a class for an expanded clone.

abundance	len	v_gene	CDR3aa
NA	11	TRBV7-2	CASSFTDTQYF
NA	17	TRBV25-1	CASRVNIGESGTDTQYF
NA	16	TRBV9	CASSVGVLAGVNEQFF
NA	15	TRBV5-1	CASSHPDRAFYGYTF
NA	14	TRBV9	CASSVSSGDTEAFF
NA	16	TRBV9	CASSPWGGPGTDTQYF
NA	14	TRBV19	CASSMWGRKTEAFF
NA	12	TRBV6-5	CASSGGGQRQFF
once	15	TRBV5-1	CASRPTSGGTDTQYF
NA	13	TRBV18	CASSQIMNTEAFF
NA	16	TRBV5-1	CASSLAGVVEADEQFF
NA	17	TRBV27	CASSPQPGTGSPYEQYF
NA	15	TRBV7-9	CASSFGQSMNTEAFF
NA	16	TRBV6-6	CASSLGQGAYNQPQHF
NA	15	TRBV18	CASSPLRGNAGELFF
once	13	TRBV5-5	CASSLARPYEQYF
once	15	TRBV10-3	CATSQLTRSSYEQYF
NA	12	TRBV28	CASSLRQGTYTF
NA	17	TRBV18	CASSPGTSGGVRYEQFF
NA	12	TRBV6-5	CASSRGGEKLFF
NA	19	TRBV4-3	CASSPKGITSGSGADTQYF
NA	13	TRBV4-2	CASSQDGYQPQHF
NA	12	TRBV7-9	CAARQGTVGYTF
NA	15	TRBV30	CAWSVQGGATDTQYF
NA	14	TRBV15	CATKTGGSYNEQFF
once	15	TRBV7-8	CASTRQHLMNTEAFF
NA	12	TRBV19	CASSMVRAEAFF
once	13	TRBV12-5	CASGLTENTEAFF
NA	13	TRBV6-1	CASRAGRQETQYF
NA	15	TRBV18	CASSPMRGSTDTQYF
NA	14	TRBV28	CASSTRRGQETQYF
NA	15	TRBV19	CASSRTGVGDTEAFF
NA	13	TRBV28	CASSFVTGEKLFF
NA	15	TRBV2	CASSAQLSGANVLTF
few	13	TRBV6-5	CASRQGGGNTIYF
NA	12	TRBV2	CASSPLAYEQYF
once	15	TRBV28	CASSSRRGLSYEQYF
NA	15	TRBV10-3	CAISESSSGYEKLFF
NA	14	TRBV6-5	CASRRQGENTEAFF
few	16	TRBV5-4	CASSRGGQSSGNTIYF
NA	12	TRBV10-1	CASSEGQDEQYF
NA	14	TRBV7-2	CASSPYFENTEAFF
NA	13	TRBV27	CASSLSHRNEQFF
NA	16	TRBV19	CASSIDRDRVNYEQFF
few	15	TRBV18	CASSFSRGSTDTQYF
NA	16	TRBV7-8	CASSFNLQPPFYGYTF
NA	13	TRBV2	CASSGPFTYEQYF
NA	15	TRBV5-1	CASSGTGTVKETQYF
NA	18	TRBV4-2	CASSQKSPLASYTGELFF
once	13	TRBV19	CASKGERRYGYTF
NA	15	TRBV4-1	CASSQVGLTNQPQHF
NA	15	TRBV7-2	CASSLGETSGYEQYF
once	14	TRBV9	CASSPRSGTWEQYF
NA	15	TRBV9	CASSLGTVGTDTQYF